The 8 T cell receptor beta chains below all came from one sample that was sequenced in a study of blood T cell repertoires in COVID-19. Produced via immunoSEQ multiplex PCR; TCRdb's table is partial and in-frame only. The sample includes approximately 270,000 clones, around nine tenths of them seen just once. The sequenced sample was peripheral blood. These receptors all come from a man aged 40-49 years with active or convalescent COVID-19.

The V gene is TRBV9, the J gene TRBJ2-5; 8 bases line up with TRBD1. Looked up from germline, CDR1 is SGDLS and CDR2 is YYNGEE. The CDR3 runs to 15 residues. The junction had 9 bases not matched to a gene; V was cut back by 4 bases and J by 4 bases. This CDR3 is CASSFRGLSVETQYF. The CDR3 nucleotides read TGTGCCAGCAGCTTCAGGGGGCTTTCGGTAGAGACCCAGTACTTC. Based on the CDR3 plus reference TRBV9 and TRBJ2-5, the full variable domain is DSGVTQTPKHLITATGQRVTLRCSPRSGDLSVYWYQQSLDQGLQFLIQYYNGEERAKGNILERFSAQQFPDLHSELNLSSLELGDSALYFCASSFRGLSVETQYFGPGTRLLVL.

V usage is TRBV3-1 (or the pseudogene TRBV3-2) and J usage is TRBJ1-2, with 7 positions matching TRBD1. This CDR3 is built from 13 residues. The germline CDR1 and CDR2 sequences are LGHDT and YNNKEL (reference sequence). J gave up 8 bases and V 3 bases, and 6 bases lay outside the gene matches. The chain's CDR3 is CASSQIQGEGYTF. The CDR3 coding sequence is TGTGCCAGCAGCCAGATTCAGGGGGAGGGCTACACCTTC.

The J gene is TRBJ1-2, the V gene TRBV6-5, with D possibly being TRBD1 (5 bases). CDR1 is MNHEY, CDR2 SVGAGI, per germline. With 2 bases removed from V and 0 bases from J, the gap between germline ends came to 13 bases. The CDR3 contains 16 residues. DNA for the CDR3: TGTGCCAGCAGTTACGCGGGGCGGTACTCTAACTATGGCTACACCTTC. The encoded protein is CASSYAGRYSNYGYTF.

V is TRBV24-1 and J is TRBJ1-5; D is uncertain. The CDR3 runs 14 residues. The V end lost 4 bases, the J end lost 2 bases, and 8 bases lay between the germline ends. Germline values: CDR1 KGHDR, CDR2 SFDVKD. The CDR3 sequence: CATSEPGGNQPQHF. The CDR3 DNA reads as TGTGCCACCAGTGAACCCGGGGGCAATCAGCCCCAGCATTTT.

The V and J genes are TRBV4-2 and TRBJ2-3; 10 positions match TRBD1. The CDR3 runs to 15 residues. Germline lookup yields CDR1 LGHNA and CDR2 YNFKEQ. With 8 bases clipped from V and 4 bases from J, the junction kept 9 bases outside the gene matches. The CDR3 DNA reads TGTGCCAGCTTGGCCGGGACAGGGGAGGCAGATACGCAGTATTTT. This encodes CASLAGTGEADTQYF.

The rearrangement uses TRBV11-3 and TRBJ2-1, with 7 bases that match TRBD2. The CDR3 runs 13 residues. J lost 8 bases, V lost 5 bases, and 6 bases had no gene match. Germline V CDR1 and CDR2: SGHNT, YENEEA. This CDR3 reads CASSPRLAHEQFF. CDR3 in DNA: TGTGCCAGCAGCCCCCGACTAGCACATGAGCAGTTCTTC.

The chain joins TRBV27 to TRBJ2-7; TRBD2 aligns across 13 bases. Germline V gives CDR1 MNHEY, CDR2 SMNVEV (reference sequence). V shed 2 bases, J shed 2 bases, and the junction held 6 bases outside the gene matches. This CDR3 is built from 17 residues. The CDR3 DNA reads as TGTGCCAGCAGTTTAGTTTGGGGACTAGCGGGGACCTACGAGCAGTACTTC. Protein product: CASSLVWGLAGTYEQYF.

The V call is TRBV7-3, the J call TRBJ2-7; 7 bases are shared with TRBD1. CDR1 and CDR2 (germline): SGHTA, FQGTGA. The length of the CDR3 is 16 residues. V was clipped by 5 bases and J by 0 bases; unmatched bases: 10. For the CDR3, the DNA is TGTGCCAGCAGCCCTAAGGGCGGACAGGACTCCTACGAGCAGTACTTC. Amino acid sequence: CASSPKGGQDSYEQYF.